The clone carrying this T cell receptor beta chain was seen a few times. Antigen: not known. This entry is derived from a study of T-cell memory formation after mild COVID-19. Study-wide background: TCR clustering was largely donor specific. General observations from the study: The authors left the SARS-CoV-2 specificity of second-wave clones peaking on day 37 unconfirmed. CD4+ contracting clones lay mainly in CM and EM, CD8+ ones in EMRA.

It was 5'RACE with constant-segment primers that produced the TCR alpha and TCR beta cDNA libraries, which carried sample barcodes and UMIs. TCRdb reprocessed the 5' RACE reads via MiXCR and lists one record per CDR3 protein. This table has about 200,000 distinct CDR3 sequences, 9.5% to 10% appearing once. The sample comprised PBMCs or a T cell subset sorted from them (not recorded which). The clonotype originates from a man aged 18 to 30 who had mild COVID-19 (a few samples of this study predate the infection). Cell type and time point are not known.

The CDR3 region has the DNA TGTGCCAGCAGTAGGACAGGGAGGGAACCCTACAATGAGCAGTTCTTC. Translating gives CASSRTGREPYNEQFF. V is TRBV6-2 or TRBV6-3 and J is TRBJ2-1, with D possibly matching TRBD1 (8 bases). Looked up from germline, CDR1 is MNHEY and CDR2 is SVGEGT. V gave up 5 bases and J gave up 2 bases, with 16 bases separating them. The CDR3 covers 16 residues.